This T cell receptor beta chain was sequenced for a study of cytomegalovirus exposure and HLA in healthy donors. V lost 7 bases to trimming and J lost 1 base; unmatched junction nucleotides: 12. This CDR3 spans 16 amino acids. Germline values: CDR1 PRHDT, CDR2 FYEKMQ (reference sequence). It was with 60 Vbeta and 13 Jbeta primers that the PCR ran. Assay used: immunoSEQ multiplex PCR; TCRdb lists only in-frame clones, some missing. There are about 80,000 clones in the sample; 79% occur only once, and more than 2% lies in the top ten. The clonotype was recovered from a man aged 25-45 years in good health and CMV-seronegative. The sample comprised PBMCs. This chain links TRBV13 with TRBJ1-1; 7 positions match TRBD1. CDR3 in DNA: TGTGCCAGCAACCCCGTTCGAAAGGGGGCGAACACTGAAGCTTTCTTT. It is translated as CASNPVRKGANTEAFF.